These T cell receptor beta chains were read from a single sample in a study of blood T cell repertoires in COVID-19. TCRdb's table, derived via immunoSEQ multiplex PCR, lists solely in-frame clones and lacks some. The table shows 200,000 or so clones, with over 80% occurring only once. Source material: peripheral blood. The receptors here all came from a young woman with acute or convalescent COVID-19. Each CDR3 is given with its conserved first and last residue. D genes are given only for firm matches. A row's size may be missing; if present it is once, few, many or a size class.

clone size: -
V gene: TRBV6-2/TRBV6-3
D gene: TRBD1
J gene: TRBJ1-2
CDR3 protein: CASSYSWGQDHGYTF
CDR3 DNA: TGTGCCAGCAGTTACTCGTGGGGACAGGATCATGGCTACACCTTC

clone size: -
V gene: TRBV4-3
D gene: TRBD1
J gene: TRBJ2-1
CDR3 protein: CASSQAHLRGQGNFIEQFF
CDR3 DNA: TGCGCCAGCAGCCAAGCGCACCTTCGGGGACAGGGGAATTTTATTGAGCAGTTCTTC

clone size: once
V gene: TRBV19
D gene: -
J gene: TRBJ2-3
CDR3 protein: CARGEGGRTDTQYF
CDR3 DNA: TGTGCCCGCGGGGAGGGGGGGCGGACAGATACGCAGTATTTT

clone size: once
V gene: TRBV19
D gene: TRBD1
J gene: TRBJ2-6
CDR3 protein: CASRARDSHSGANVLTF
CDR3 DNA: TGTGCCAGTAGAGCCCGGGACAGCCACTCTGGGGCCAACGTCCTGACTTTC

clone size: -
V gene: TRBV28
D gene: -
J gene: TRBJ2-2
CDR3 protein: CASSSHLAGELFF
CDR3 DNA: TGTGCCAGCAGTTCCCACTTAGCCGGGGAGCTGTTTTTT

clone size: -
V gene: TRBV28
D gene: -
J gene: TRBJ1-2
CDR3 protein: CASRQETFGYTF
CDR3 DNA: TGTGCCAGCAGACAGGAGACATTTGGCTACACCTTC

clone size: -
V gene: TRBV30
D gene: -
J gene: TRBJ1-2
CDR3 protein: CAWSTRPTGNYGYTF
CDR3 DNA: TGTGCCTGGAGTACACGACCTACAGGGAACTATGGCTACACCTTC

clone size: -
V gene: TRBV30
D gene: -
J gene: TRBJ2-5
CDR3 protein: CAWSVFRGGELLKTQYF
CDR3 DNA: TGTGCCTGGAGTGTCTTTAGGGGGGGGGAGCTTTTAAAGACCCAGTACTTC

clone size: -
V gene: TRBV5-4
D gene: -
J gene: TRBJ1-5
CDR3 protein: CASSSGVGGNQPQHF
CDR3 DNA: TGTGCCAGCAGCTCGGGTGTGGGTGGCAATCAGCCCCAGCATTTT

clone size: -
V gene: TRBV7-9
D gene: -
J gene: TRBJ2-3
CDR3 protein: CASSGVGLADTQYF
CDR3 DNA: TGTGCCAGCAGCGGCGTGGGGCTGGCAGATACGCAGTATTTT

clone size: once
V gene: TRBV5-4
D gene: TRBD2
J gene: TRBJ2-1
CDR3 protein: CASSRSGGATSEQFF
CDR3 DNA: TGTGCCAGCAGCCGAAGCGGGGGGGCCACAAGTGAGCAGTTCTTC

clone size: -
V gene: TRBV27
D gene: -
J gene: TRBJ1-2
CDR3 protein: CASSPSGGWIGYTF
CDR3 DNA: TGTGCCAGCAGTCCTTCGGGGGGGTGGATCGGCTACACCTTC

clone size: -
V gene: TRBV7-7
D gene: -
J gene: TRBJ1-3
CDR3 protein: CASSSNTASGNTIYF
CDR3 DNA: TGTGCCAGCAGCTCCAATACAGCCTCTGGAAACACCATATATTTT

clone size: -
V gene: TRBV7-2
D gene: -
J gene: TRBJ1-2
CDR3 protein: CASSSSGSGYTF
CDR3 DNA: TGTGCCAGCAGCTCCAGCGGGAGCGGCTACACCTTC

clone size: many
V gene: TRBV4-2
D gene: TRBD1
J gene: TRBJ2-7
CDR3 protein: CASSQEGQTFYEQYF
CDR3 DNA: TGTGCCAGCAGCCAAGAGGGACAGACTTTCTACGAGCAGTACTTC

clone size: -
V gene: TRBV21-1
D gene: -
J gene: TRBJ2-3
CDR3 protein: CASSNYSPDTQYF
CDR3 DNA: TGTGCCAGCAGCAACTACTCTCCAGATACGCAGTATTTT

clone size: -
V gene: TRBV19
D gene: -
J gene: TRBJ2-5
CDR3 protein: CASSIVLRSRETQYF
CDR3 DNA: TGTGCCAGTAGTATAGTGCTTCGCAGTCGAGAGACCCAGTACTTC

clone size: -
V gene: TRBV5-6
D gene: -
J gene: TRBJ1-6
CDR3 protein: CASSLGSGAIGSPLHF
CDR3 DNA: TGTGCCAGCAGCTTGGGCTCAGGCGCGATTGGTTCACCCCTCCACTTT

clone size: -
V gene: TRBV6-2/TRBV6-3
D gene: TRBD1
J gene: TRBJ2-6
CDR3 protein: CASSQTGAGANVLTF
CDR3 DNA: TGTGCCAGCAGTCAGACAGGGGCTGGGGCCAACGTCCTGACTTTC

clone size: -
V gene: TRBV2
D gene: -
J gene: TRBJ1-1
CDR3 protein: CASSALRAFF
CDR3 DNA: TGTGCCAGCAGTGCCCTTCGTGCTTTCTTT

clone size: -
V gene: TRBV27
D gene: -
J gene: TRBJ2-3
CDR3 protein: CASSSETLLGVTQYF
CDR3 DNA: TGTGCCAGCAGTTCCGAGACACTCCTGGGTGTTACGCAGTATTTT

clone size: -
V gene: TRBV28
D gene: -
J gene: TRBJ1-1
CDR3 protein: CASSSPWTGLPTEAFF
CDR3 DNA: TGTGCCAGCAGTTCCCCTTGGACGGGACTTCCCACTGAAGCTTTCTTT

clone size: -
V gene: TRBV5-1
D gene: -
J gene: TRBJ2-3
CDR3 protein: CASSLVGENTDTQYF
CDR3 DNA: TGCGCCAGCAGCTTGGTTGGAGAAAACACAGATACGCAGTATTTT

clone size: few
V gene: TRBV30
D gene: -
J gene: TRBJ2-6
CDR3 protein: CAGADQGSNSGANVLTF
CDR3 DNA: TGTGCCGGGGCAGATCAGGGCTCTAACTCTGGGGCCAACGTCCTGACTTTC

clone size: -
V gene: TRBV6-2/TRBV6-3
D gene: -
J gene: TRBJ2-7
CDR3 protein: CASSYPDGARREQYF
CDR3 DNA: TGTGCCAGCAGTTACCCCGATGGGGCGAGGCGGGAGCAGTACTTC

clone size: -
V gene: TRBV5-1
D gene: -
J gene: TRBJ2-3
CDR3 protein: CASSSPFLDTQYF
CDR3 DNA: TGCGCCAGCAGCTCCCCCTTTTTGGATACGCAGTATTTT

clone size: -
V gene: TRBV30
D gene: -
J gene: TRBJ1-5
CDR3 protein: CAWSQINQPQHF
CDR3 DNA: TGTGCCTGGAGCCAGATCAATCAGCCCCAGCATTTT

clone size: -
V gene: TRBV7-6
D gene: -
J gene: TRBJ1-1
CDR3 protein: CASSPGGRGNTEAFF
CDR3 DNA: TGTGCCAGCAGCCCGGGGGGGCGCGGGAACACTGAAGCTTTCTTT

clone size: -
V gene: TRBV19
D gene: -
J gene: TRBJ1-1
CDR3 protein: CASSIRVMNTEAFF
CDR3 DNA: TGTGCCAGTAGTATCCGGGTCATGAACACTGAAGCTTTCTTT

clone size: -
V gene: TRBV4-2
D gene: -
J gene: TRBJ2-5
CDR3 protein: CASSQVEGVETQYF
CDR3 DNA: TGTGCCAGCAGCCAAGTTGAGGGTGTTGAGACCCAGTACTTC

clone size: once
V gene: TRBV19
D gene: -
J gene: TRBJ1-2
CDR3 protein: CASSDTATPSPNYGYTF
CDR3 DNA: TGTGCCAGTAGTGACACAGCTACACCAAGCCCTAACTATGGCTACACCTTC

clone size: -
V gene: TRBV7-2
D gene: -
J gene: TRBJ1-4
CDR3 protein: CASSLGQGGGEKLFF
CDR3 DNA: TGTGCCAGCAGCTTAGGGCAGGGAGGTGGTGAAAAACTGTTTTTT

clone size: -
V gene: TRBV6-2/TRBV6-3
D gene: TRBD1
J gene: TRBJ1-6
CDR3 protein: CASSWRTGGNSPLHF
CDR3 DNA: TGTGCCAGCAGTTGGCGGACAGGGGGGAATTCACCCCTCCACTTT

clone size: -
V gene: TRBV5-6
D gene: -
J gene: TRBJ1-5
CDR3 protein: CASFSRTSNQPQHF
CDR3 DNA: TGTGCCAGCTTCTCCAGAACGAGCAATCAGCCCCAGCATTTT

clone size: -
V gene: TRBV5-1
D gene: -
J gene: TRBJ1-4
CDR3 protein: CASSLAGGVANEKLFF
CDR3 DNA: TGCGCCAGCAGCTTGGCCGGGGGAGTGGCTAATGAAAAACTGTTTTTT

clone size: -
V gene: TRBV5-1
D gene: -
J gene: TRBJ2-2
CDR3 protein: CASRKTSPGELFF
CDR3 DNA: TGCGCCAGTCGCAAAACTAGTCCCGGGGAGCTGTTTTTT

clone size: few
V gene: TRBV4-1
D gene: TRBD2
J gene: TRBJ2-1
CDR3 protein: CASSPITSGEGKFF
CDR3 DNA: TGCGCCAGCAGCCCCATTACTAGCGGGGAAGGAAAATTCTTC